This record covers a single T cell receptor (beta chain). The data originate from a study of blood T cell repertoires in COVID-19. About the study: COVID-19 samples, acute and convalescent, were from the United States, Italy and Spain.

Enrollees, roughly 18 to 95 years old, lived in about two dozen US areas. Participant-given clinical history determined each cohort assignment. Donors in Cohort 3 who had recovered were those with two negative PCRs, healthcare professional clearance, or resolution of their symptoms. There are 16 residues in the CDR3. With V trimmed by 3 bases and J by 0 bases, 7 bases remained unmatched. Germline V CDR1 and CDR2: MDHEN, SYDVKM. Only in-frame clones appear in the TCRdb table, and some are missing; sequencing was by immunoSEQ multiplex PCR. The sample lists over 250,000 clones, roughly 90% occurring once.

The sample comprised PBMCs or T cells enriched from blood (not recorded which). The V call is TRBV28, the J call TRBJ2-7; 8 bases fit TRBD2. The receptor was isolated from a woman aged 55-70 years who had recovered from COVID-19. The CDR3 bases are TGTGCCAGCAGTTTCCCTACTAGCGGTTTCTCCTACGAGCAGTACTTC. The encoded protein is CASSFPTSGFSYEQYF.